This T cell receptor (beta chain) was captured in a study of CD8+CD57+ T cells in acquired aplastic anemia. Study information: The DNA of sorted CD4+ and CD8+ cells averaged approximately 2.9 ug. Study-wide results and caveats: Almost 30 CD8+ CDR3 sequences occurred in both the patients and the controls.

Genomic DNA, serving as template, underwent TCR beta VDJ and CDR3 profiling. TCRdb reanalysed the reads using MiXCR and keeps one entry per CDR3 protein. The table has around 180,000 distinct CDR3 sequences, 63% seen once; the top ten hold about 50%. In this sample, this clonotype turned up a few times. As yet, its antigen is unknown. The CDR3 covers 12 residues. Germline V lookup: CDR1 SEHNR, CDR2 FQNEAQ (reference sequence). Trimming left V 5 bases short and J 8 bases short, with 13 bases between. The receptor was isolated from a human donor in good health. The rearrangement uses TRBV7-9 and TRBJ2-7; D is unresolved. Sequencing was carried out using sorted CD4+, CD8+, or CD8+CD57+ T cells (not recorded which) from PBMCs. The DNA for the CDR3 is TGTGCCAGCAGCCCACTGGGGTCGAAGCAGTACTTC. Translating it yields CASSPLGSKQYF.